The present entry profiles one TCR beta chain with its context. Its specificity is not known. This entry comes from a study of T-cell memory formation after mild COVID-19. Whole-study findings and limits: Researchers found some responding clones in pre-infection memory, a sign that cross-reactive memory joined. Researchers could not confirm that second-wave clones peaking on day 37 targeted SARS-CoV-2.

5'RACE primed at constant segments yielded TCR alpha and TCR beta cDNA libraries bearing sample barcodes and UMIs. MiXCR, applied by TCRdb to the 5' RACE reads, yields one record per CDR3 protein. The repertoire holds under 50,000 distinct CDR3 sequences, with around a quarter as singletons. Germline V CDR1 and CDR2: LNHNV, YYDKDF (reference sequence). This CDR3 comprises 14 residues. V lost 1 base and J 5 bases, leaving 12 bases between the germline ends. The source material was PBMCs or a T cell subset sorted from them (not recorded which). The rearrangement links TRBV15 to TRBJ2-7, with a weak D call TRBD2 (6 bases). The TCR was taken from a man in his late teens or twenties who had mild COVID-19 (a few samples of this study predate the infection). Cell type and time point are not known. The CDR3 is CATSRGGVQHEQYF. CDR3 bases: TGTGCCACCAGCAGAGGCGGGGTTCAACACGAGCAGTACTTC.